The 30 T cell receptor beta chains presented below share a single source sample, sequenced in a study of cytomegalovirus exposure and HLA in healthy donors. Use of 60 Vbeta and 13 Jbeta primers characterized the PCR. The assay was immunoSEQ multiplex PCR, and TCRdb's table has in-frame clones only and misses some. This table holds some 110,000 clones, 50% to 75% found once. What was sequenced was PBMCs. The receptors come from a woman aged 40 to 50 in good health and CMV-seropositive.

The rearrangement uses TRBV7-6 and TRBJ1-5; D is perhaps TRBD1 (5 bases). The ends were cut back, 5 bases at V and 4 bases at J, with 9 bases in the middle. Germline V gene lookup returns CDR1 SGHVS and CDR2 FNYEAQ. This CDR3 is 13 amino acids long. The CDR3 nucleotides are TGTGCCAGCAGCCAAAGGGGAAATCAGCCCCAGCATTTT. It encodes CASSQRGNQPQHF.

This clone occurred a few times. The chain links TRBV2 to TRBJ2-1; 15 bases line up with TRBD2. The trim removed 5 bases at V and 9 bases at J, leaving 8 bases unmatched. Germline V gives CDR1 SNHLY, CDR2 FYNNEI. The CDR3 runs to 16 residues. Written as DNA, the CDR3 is TGTGCCAGCAGTTTGCGGACTAGCGGGAGGGCCAGTGAGCAGTTCTTC. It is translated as CASSLRTSGRASEQFF.

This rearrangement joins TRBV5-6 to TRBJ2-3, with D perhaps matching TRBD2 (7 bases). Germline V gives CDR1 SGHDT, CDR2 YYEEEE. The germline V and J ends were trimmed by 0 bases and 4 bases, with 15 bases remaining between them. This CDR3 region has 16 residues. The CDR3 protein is CASSLGRGRVPDTQYF. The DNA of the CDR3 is TGTGCCAGCAGCTTGGGGCGGGGGCGGGTCCCAGATACGCAGTATTTT.

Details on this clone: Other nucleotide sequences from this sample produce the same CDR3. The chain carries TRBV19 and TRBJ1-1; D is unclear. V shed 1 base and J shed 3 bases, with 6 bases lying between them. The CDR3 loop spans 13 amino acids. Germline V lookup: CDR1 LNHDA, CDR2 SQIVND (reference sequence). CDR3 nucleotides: TGTGCCAGTAGTATAGGCGCTGACACTGAAGCTTTCTTT. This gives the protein CASSIGADTEAFF. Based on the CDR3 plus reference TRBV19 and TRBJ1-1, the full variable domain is DGGITQSPKYLFRKEGQNVTLSCEQNLNHDAMYWYRQDPGQGLRLIYYSQIVNDFQKGDIAEGYSVSREKKESFPLTVTSAQKNPTAFYLCASSIGADTEAFFGQGTRLTVV.

CDR3 residues: CAWSGHSGGTYNEQFF. The DNA of the CDR3 is TGTGCCTGGAGTGGCCATAGCGGGGGGACCTACAATGAGCAGTTCTTC. The rearrangement uses TRBV30 and TRBJ2-1, with 10 bases lining up with TRBD2. Unmatched junction bases numbered 5, after V lost 1 base and J lost 2 bases. The length of the CDR3 is 16 residues. The germline CDR1 and CDR2 sequences are GTSNPN and SVGIG (reference sequence).

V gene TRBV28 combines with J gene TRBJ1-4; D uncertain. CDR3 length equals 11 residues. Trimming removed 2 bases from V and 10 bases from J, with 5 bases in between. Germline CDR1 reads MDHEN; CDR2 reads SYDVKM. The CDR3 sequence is CASSLEGKLFF. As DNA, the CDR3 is TGTGCCAGCAGTTTAGAGGGAAAACTGTTTTTT.

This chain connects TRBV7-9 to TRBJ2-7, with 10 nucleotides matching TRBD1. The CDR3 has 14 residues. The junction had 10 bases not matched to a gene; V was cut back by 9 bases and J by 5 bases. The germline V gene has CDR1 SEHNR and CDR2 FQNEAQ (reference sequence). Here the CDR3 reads CASSEDRGIHEQYF. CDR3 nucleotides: TGTGCCAGTTCTGAGGACAGGGGGATCCACGAGCAGTACTTC.

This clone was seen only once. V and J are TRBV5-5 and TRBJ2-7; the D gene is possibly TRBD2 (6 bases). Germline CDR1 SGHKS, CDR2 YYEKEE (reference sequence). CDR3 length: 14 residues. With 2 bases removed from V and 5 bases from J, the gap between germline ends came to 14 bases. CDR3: CASSLGLARDEQYF. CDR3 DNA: TGTGCCAGCAGCTTAGGCCTAGCGCGCGACGAGCAGTACTTC.

The CDR3 reads CSVPAGSSYNEQFF. The CDR3 DNA reads as TGCAGCGTTCCAGCCGGGAGCTCCTACAATGAGCAGTTCTTC. The chain couples TRBV29-1 to TRBJ2-1; D might be TRBD2 (6 bases). Trimming shortened V by 5 bases and J by 0 bases, and 11 bases separated the two germline ends. The germline CDR1 and CDR2 sequences are SQVTM and ANQGSEA. The CDR3 loop spans 14 amino acids.

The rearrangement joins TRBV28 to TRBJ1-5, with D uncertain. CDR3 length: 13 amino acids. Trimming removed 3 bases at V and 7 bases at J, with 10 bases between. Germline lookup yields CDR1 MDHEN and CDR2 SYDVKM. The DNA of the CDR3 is TGTGCCAGCAGTTTCCTGGGGAGGCAGCCCCAGCATTTT. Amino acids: CASSFLGRQPQHF.

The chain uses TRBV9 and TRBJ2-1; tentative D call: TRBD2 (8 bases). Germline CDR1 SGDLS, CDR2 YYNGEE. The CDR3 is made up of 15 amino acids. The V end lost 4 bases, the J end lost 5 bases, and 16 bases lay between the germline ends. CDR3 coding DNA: TGTGCCAGCAGCCACAGGGGACTAGAGCACAATGAGCAGTTCTTC. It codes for CASSHRGLEHNEQFF.

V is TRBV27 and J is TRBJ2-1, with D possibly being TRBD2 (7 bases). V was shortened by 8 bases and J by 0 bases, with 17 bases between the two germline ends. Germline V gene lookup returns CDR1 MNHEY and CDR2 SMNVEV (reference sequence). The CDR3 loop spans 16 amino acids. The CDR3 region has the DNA TGTGCCAGCGGGGAGGGGGGCATTCCCTCCTACAATGAGCAGTTCTTC. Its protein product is CASGEGGIPSYNEQFF.

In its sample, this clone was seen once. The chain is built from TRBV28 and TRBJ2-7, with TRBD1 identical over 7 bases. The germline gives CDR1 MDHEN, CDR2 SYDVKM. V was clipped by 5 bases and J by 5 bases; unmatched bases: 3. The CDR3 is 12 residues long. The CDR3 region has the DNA TGTGCCAGCAGTAAAACAGGGGACGAGCAGTACTTC. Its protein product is CASSKTGDEQYF.

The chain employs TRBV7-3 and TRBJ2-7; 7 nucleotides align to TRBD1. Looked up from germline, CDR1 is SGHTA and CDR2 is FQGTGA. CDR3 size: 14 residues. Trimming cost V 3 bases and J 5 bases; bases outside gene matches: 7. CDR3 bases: TGTGCCAGCAGCTTCACAGGGGTCGGCGACGAGCAGTACTTC. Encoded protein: CASSFTGVGDEQYF.

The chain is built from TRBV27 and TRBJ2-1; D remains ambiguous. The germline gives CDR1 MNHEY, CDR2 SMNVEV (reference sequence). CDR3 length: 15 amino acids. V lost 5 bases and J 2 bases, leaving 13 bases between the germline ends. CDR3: CASSPHYGAYNEQFF. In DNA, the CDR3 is TGTGCCAGCAGTCCGCATTATGGAGCCTACAATGAGCAGTTCTTC.

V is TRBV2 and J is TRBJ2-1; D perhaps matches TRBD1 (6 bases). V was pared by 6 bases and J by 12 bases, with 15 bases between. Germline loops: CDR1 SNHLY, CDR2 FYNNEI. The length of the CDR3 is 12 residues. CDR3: CASRYQLGGQFF. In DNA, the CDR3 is TGTGCCAGCAGATATCAACTAGGGGGGCAGTTCTTC.

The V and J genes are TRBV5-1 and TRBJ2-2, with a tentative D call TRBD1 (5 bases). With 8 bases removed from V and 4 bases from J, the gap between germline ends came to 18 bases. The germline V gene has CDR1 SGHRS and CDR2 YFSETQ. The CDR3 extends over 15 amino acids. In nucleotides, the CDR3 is TGCGCCAGTGCCAGCGCGACAGCTTTCACCGGGGAGCTGTTTTTT. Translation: CASASATAFTGELFF.

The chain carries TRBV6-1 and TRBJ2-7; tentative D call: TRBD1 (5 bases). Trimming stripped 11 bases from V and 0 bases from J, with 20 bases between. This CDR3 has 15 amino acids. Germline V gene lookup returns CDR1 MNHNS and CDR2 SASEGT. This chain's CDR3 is CAAMGLTFSSYEQYF. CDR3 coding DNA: TGTGCCGCCATGGGGCTGACATTTAGCTCCTACGAGCAGTACTTC.

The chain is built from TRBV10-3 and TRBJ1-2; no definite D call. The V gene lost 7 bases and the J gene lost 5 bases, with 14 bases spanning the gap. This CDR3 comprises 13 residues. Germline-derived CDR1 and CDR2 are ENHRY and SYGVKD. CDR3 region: CAINGESIYGYTF. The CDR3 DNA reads TGTGCCATCAATGGGGAGTCCATATATGGCTACACCTTC.

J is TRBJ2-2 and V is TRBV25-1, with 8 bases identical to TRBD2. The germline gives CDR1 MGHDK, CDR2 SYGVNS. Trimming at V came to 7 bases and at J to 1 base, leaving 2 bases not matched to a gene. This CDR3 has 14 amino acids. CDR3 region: CASTGLGNTGELFF. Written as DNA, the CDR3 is TGTGCCAGCACGGGACTAGGGAACACCGGGGAGCTGTTTTTT.

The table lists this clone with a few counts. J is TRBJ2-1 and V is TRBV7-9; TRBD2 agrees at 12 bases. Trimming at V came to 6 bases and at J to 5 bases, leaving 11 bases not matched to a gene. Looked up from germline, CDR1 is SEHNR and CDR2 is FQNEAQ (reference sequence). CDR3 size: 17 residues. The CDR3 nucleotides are TGTGCCAGCAGACCCCCCCGCCGACTAGCGGGGGACAATGAGCAGTTCTTC. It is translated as CASRPPRRLAGDNEQFF. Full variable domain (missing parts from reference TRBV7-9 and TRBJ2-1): DTGVSQNPRHKITKRGQNVTFRCDPISEHNRLYWYRQTLGQGPEFLTYFQNEAQLEKSRLLSDRFSAERPKGSFSTLEIQRTEQGDSAMYLCASRPPRRLAGDNEQFFGPGTRLTVL.

CDR3 sequence: CASSVREVFFGYTF. Written as DNA, the CDR3 is TGTGCCAGCAGTGTCAGGGAGGTGTTCTTTGGCTACACCTTC. The chain carries TRBV28 and TRBJ1-2, with D perhaps matching TRBD1 (5 bases). Germline V lookup: CDR1 MDHEN, CDR2 SYDVKM. This CDR3 has 14 amino acids. V was trimmed by 5 bases and J by 7 bases, leaving 17 bases between them.

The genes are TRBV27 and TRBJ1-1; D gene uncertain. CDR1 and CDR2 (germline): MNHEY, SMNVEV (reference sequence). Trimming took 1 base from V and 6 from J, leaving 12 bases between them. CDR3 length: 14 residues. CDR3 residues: CASSLFEGRAEAFF. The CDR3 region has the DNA TGTGCCAGCAGTTTATTTGAGGGTAGGGCTGAAGCTTTCTTT.

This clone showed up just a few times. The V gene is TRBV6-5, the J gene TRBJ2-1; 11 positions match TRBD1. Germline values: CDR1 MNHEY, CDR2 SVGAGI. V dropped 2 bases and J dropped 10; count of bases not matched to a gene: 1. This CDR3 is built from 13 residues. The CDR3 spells CASSYGTGGEQFF. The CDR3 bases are TGTGCCAGCAGTTACGGGACAGGGGGAGAGCAGTTCTTC.

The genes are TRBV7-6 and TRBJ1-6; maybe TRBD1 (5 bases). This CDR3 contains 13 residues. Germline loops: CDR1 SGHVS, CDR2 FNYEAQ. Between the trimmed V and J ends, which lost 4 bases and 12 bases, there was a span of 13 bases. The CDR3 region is CASSSTEGRPLHF. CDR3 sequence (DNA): TGTGCCAGCAGCTCCACGGAGGGGAGACCCCTCCACTTT.

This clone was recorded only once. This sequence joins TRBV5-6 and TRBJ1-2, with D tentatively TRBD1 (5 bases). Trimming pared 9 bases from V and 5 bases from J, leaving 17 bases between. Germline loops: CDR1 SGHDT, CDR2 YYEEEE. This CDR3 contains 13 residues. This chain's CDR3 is CATRPTGQYGYTF. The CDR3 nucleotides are TGTGCCACCCGGCCCACAGGCCAGTATGGCTACACCTTC.

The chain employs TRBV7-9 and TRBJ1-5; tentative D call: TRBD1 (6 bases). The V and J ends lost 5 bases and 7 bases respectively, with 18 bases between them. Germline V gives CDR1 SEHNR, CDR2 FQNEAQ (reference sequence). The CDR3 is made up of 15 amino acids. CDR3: CASSPRGGGEQPQHF. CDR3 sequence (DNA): TGTGCCAGCAGCCCACGCGGGGGGGGCGAACAGCCCCAGCATTTT.

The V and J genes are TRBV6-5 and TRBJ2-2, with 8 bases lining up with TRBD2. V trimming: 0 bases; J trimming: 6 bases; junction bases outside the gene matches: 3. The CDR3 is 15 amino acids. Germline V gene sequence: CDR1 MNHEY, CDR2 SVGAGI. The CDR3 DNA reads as TGTGCCAGCAGTTACTCAGGCGGGAGGCCCGGGGAGCTGTTTTTT. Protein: CASSYSGGRPGELFF.

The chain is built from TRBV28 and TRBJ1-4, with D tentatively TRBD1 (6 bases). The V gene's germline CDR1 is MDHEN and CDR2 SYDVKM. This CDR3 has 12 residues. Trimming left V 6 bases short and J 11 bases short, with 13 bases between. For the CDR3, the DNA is TGTGCCAGCAGGCCTCTTACAGGGAAACTGTTTTTT. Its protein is CASRPLTGKLFF.

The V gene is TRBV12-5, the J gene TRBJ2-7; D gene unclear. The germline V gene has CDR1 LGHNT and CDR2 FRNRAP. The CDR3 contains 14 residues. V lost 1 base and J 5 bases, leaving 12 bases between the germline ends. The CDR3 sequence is CASGLETPTDEQYF. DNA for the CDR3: TGTGCTAGTGGTTTGGAAACACCTACAGACGAGCAGTACTTC.